This record looks at one TCR beta chain sequence and its context. Its matching antigen is unknown. The V gene lost 8 bases and the J gene lost 0 bases, with 11 bases spanning the gap. This CDR3 comprises 15 residues. Germline CDR1 MNHEY, CDR2 SVGAGI. The source of the sample is a study of beta chain features in type 1 diabetes. Study summary: Examination covered roughly 100,000,000 sorted cells spanning all samples.

Study-wide points: Researchers reported that naive, central memory and Treg TCRB repertoires appeared more similar in patients than in healthy donors. Insertions were fewer and deletions more numerous at VDJ junctions in type 1 diabetes patients.

Expressed TCRB transcripts were sequenced because the entire RNA isolate underwent reverse transcription. Naive, central memory and regulatory T cell samples came to a mean of approximately 4 million reads. Measured with immunoSEQ multiplex PCR; TCRdb has only the in-frame clones, and not every one. In the table there are 860,000 or so clones, 15% to 20% of which are singletons. This rearrangement joins TRBV6-5 to TRBJ2-6; D remains unclear. This receptor was identified in a woman younger than 35 in good health. Sequencing was carried out using naive CD4+ T cells from blood. CDR3 in DNA: TGTGCCAGCCGAGTCGCGGCCTCTGGGGCCAACGTCCTGACTTTC. As protein: CASRVAASGANVLTF.